By share, the clone carrying this T cell receptor (beta chain) counts as medium-sized. Its antigen is not identified. This beta chain lies outside the target of a library built for alpha chains; its clone size means little. Time point reported: sample taken at primary tumor resection. This entry is derived from a study of spatial heterogeneity in lung cancer. Study results and limitations: How many expanded intratumoral alpha and beta TCRs were present tracked the tumor mutation count, which was a count of nonsynonymous mutations.

Germline V lookup: CDR1 SGHTA, CDR2 FQGNSA. The CDR3 totals 13 residues. The ends were cut back, 3 bases at V and 7 bases at J, with 10 bases in the middle. Unique molecular identifiers, one per molecule, were present on every TCR cDNA molecule. TCRdb fed the 5' RACE reads into MiXCR, producing one record per CDR3 protein. The top ten clones hold under 35% of a sample with 3,000 to 4,500 distinct CDR3 sequences, 5.1% of them seen once. The chain combines TRBV7-2 with TRBJ1-5; no firm D call. The clonotype comes from a female donor with early-stage non-small cell lung cancer. Sequencing was performed on lung tumor tissue, taken at surgery. The CDR3 protein is CASSFSGGQPQHF. The DNA of the CDR3 is TGTGCCAGCAGCTTTAGTGGCGGGCAGCCCCAGCATTTT.